This T cell receptor beta chain was obtained from a study of blood T cell repertoires in COVID-19. The overall study: The United States, Italy and Spain supplied acute and convalescent COVID-19 samples. Sources were T cells, B-cell-depleted T cells, or PBMCs; the material itself was cDNA or gDNA.

In the original processing: Amplification with reference gene primers provided the estimates of nucleated cell counts. The repertoire was sequenced with immunoSEQ multiplex PCR; TCRdb's copy has only in-frame clones and lacks some. That table supplies the V and J calls and clone size; D and trimming were determined from the DNA. The data hold some 120,000 clones, with 70% to 90% observed a single time. Trimming pared 4 bases from V and 0 bases from J, leaving 11 bases between. The CDR3 has 15 amino acids. Germline V gene lookup returns CDR1 KGHSH and CDR2 LQKENI. This clonotype was obtained from a human donor in a cohort sampled during active COVID-19. The chain has TRBV18 and TRBJ2-3; D possibly corresponds to TRBD2 (6 bases). Sequenced sample: peripheral blood. The CDR3 DNA reads TGTGCCAGCTCACTAGCGGTAGCCAGCACAGATACGCAGTATTTT. As protein: CASSLAVASTDTQYF. Filled out from reference TRBV18 and TRBJ2-3, the complete variable domain reads NAGVMQNPRHLVRRRGQEARLRCSPMKGHSHVYWYRQLPEEGLKFMVYLQKENIIDESGMPKERFSAEFPKEGPSILRIQQVVRGDSAAYFCASSLAVASTDTQYFGPGTRLTVL.